This T cell receptor (beta chain) was obtained from a study of cytomegalovirus exposure and HLA in healthy donors. The germline V gene has CDR1 MGHRA and CDR2 YSYEKL. This CDR3 region has 16 residues. The germline V and J ends were trimmed by 0 bases and 0 bases, with 11 bases remaining between them. This clone has more than one count but fewer than ten. Using immunoSEQ multiplex PCR, the repertoire was profiled, and TCRdb retains in-frame clones only, with some absent. The sample holds about 140,000 clones; about nine tenths are singletons and the top ten take less than 5.5%. The sample was PBMCs. The V call is TRBV4-1, the J call TRBJ1-2; weak D call: TRBD1 (6 bases). The origin of this receptor is a man younger than 35 in good health and CMV-seropositive. CDR3 in DNA: TGCGCCAGCAGCCAAGAACCGACAGGCCCTAACTATGGCTACACCTTC. Translation: CASSQEPTGPNYGYTF.